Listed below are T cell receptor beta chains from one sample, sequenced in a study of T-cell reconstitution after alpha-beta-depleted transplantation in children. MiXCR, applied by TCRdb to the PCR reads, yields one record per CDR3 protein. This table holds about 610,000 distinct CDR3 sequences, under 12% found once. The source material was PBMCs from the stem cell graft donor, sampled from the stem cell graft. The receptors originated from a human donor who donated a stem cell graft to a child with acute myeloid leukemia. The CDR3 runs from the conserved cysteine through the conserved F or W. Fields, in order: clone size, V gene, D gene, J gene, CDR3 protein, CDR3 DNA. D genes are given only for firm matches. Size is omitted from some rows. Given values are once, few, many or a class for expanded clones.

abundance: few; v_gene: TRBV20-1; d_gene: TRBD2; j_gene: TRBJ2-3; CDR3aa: CSARSRLAGLTDTQYF; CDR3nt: TGCAGTGCTAGATCTAGACTAGCGGGTCTAACAGATACGCAGTATTTT
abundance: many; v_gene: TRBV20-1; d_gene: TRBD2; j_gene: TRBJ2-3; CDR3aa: CSAHSGRPTDTQYF; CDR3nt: TGCAGTGCCCATAGCGGGAGGCCCACAGATACGCAGTATTTT
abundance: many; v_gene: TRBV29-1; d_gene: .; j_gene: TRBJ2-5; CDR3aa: CSVEEGTQYF; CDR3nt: TGCAGCGTTGAAGAAGGGACCCAGTACTTC
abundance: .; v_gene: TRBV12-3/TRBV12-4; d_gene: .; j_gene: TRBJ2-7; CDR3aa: CASSLGGLGRSYEQYF; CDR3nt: TGTGCCAGCAGTTTAGGCGGTTTGGGCAGGTCCTACGAGCAGTACTTC
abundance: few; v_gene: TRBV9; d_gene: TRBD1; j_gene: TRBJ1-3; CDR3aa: CASSVGTVTASGNTIYF; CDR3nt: TGTGCCAGCAGCGTGGGGACAGTGACGGCCTCTGGAAACACCATATATTTT
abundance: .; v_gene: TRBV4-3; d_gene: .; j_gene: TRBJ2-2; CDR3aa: CASSQDRQRGPGAGELFF; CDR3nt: TGCGCCAGCAGCCAAGATCGGCAAAGGGGTCCAGGTGCCGGGGAGCTGTTTTTT
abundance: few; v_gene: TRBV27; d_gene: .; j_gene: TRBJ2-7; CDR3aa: CASTPRSMVLVGGEQYF; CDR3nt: TGTGCCAGCACCCCACGGTCGATGGTCTTGGTGGGTGGCGAGCAGTACTTC
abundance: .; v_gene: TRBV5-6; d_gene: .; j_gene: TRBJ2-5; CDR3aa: CASSFRQGGETQYF; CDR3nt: TGTGCCAGCAGCTTTCGACAGGGAGGGGAGACCCAGTACTTC
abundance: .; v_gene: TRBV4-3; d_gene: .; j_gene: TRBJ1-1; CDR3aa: CASSAGGVMNTEAFF; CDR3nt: TGCGCCAGCAGCGCCGGGGGGGTCATGAACACTGAAGCTTTCTTT
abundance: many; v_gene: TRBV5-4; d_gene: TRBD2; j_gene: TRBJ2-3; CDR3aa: CASSERTSDTDTQYF; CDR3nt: TGTGCCAGCAGCGAGCGGACTAGCGATACAGATACGCAGTATTTT
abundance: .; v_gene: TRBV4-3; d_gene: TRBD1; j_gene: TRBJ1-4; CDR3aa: CASSQEGTGNEKLFF; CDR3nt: TGCGCCAGCAGCCAAGAGGGGACAGGGAATGAAAAACTGTTTTTT
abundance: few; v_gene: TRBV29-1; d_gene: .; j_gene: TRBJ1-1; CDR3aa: CSVQLSVEAFF; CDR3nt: TGCAGCGTCCAACTATCGGTTGAAGCTTTCTTT
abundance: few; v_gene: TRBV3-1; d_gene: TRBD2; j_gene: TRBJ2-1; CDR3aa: CASRLSGSLDEQFF; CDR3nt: TGTGCCAGCAGGTTAAGCGGGAGTTTGGATGAGCAGTTCTTC
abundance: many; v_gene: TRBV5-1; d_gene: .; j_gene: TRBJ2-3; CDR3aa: CASSLDFQRGTDTQYF; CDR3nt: TGCGCCAGCAGCTTGGATTTTCAGCGAGGCACAGATACGCAGTATTTT
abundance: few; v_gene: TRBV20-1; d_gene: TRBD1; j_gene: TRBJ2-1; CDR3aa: CSARDPTGVSYNEQFF; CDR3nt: TGCAGTGCTAGAGATCCGACAGGGGTCTCCTACAATGAGCAGTTCTTC
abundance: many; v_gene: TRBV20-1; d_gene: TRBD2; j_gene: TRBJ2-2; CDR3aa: CSARVAGGPDTGELFF; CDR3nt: TGCAGTGCTAGAGTTGCGGGAGGGCCTGACACCGGGGAGCTGTTTTTT
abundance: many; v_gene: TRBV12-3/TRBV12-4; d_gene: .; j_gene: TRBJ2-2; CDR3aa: CASSLSTGGGGELFF; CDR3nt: TGTGCCAGCAGTTTGAGCACTGGCGGCGGCGGGGAGCTGTTTTTT
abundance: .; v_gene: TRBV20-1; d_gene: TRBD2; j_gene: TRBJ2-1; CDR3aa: CSASGTSGFNEQFF; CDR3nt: TGCAGTGCTTCCGGGACTAGTGGTTTCAATGAGCAGTTCTTC
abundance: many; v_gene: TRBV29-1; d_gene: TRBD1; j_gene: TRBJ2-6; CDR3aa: CSAWTGTPGANVLTF; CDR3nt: TGCAGCGCTTGGACAGGGACACCTGGGGCCAACGTCCTGACTTTC
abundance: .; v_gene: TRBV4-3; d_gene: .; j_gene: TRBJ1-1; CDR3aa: CASSQDLGSPAAFF; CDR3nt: TGCGCCAGCAGCCAAGATCTCGGCTCCCCTGCCGCTTTCTTT
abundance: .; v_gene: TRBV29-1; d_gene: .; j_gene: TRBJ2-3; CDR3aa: CSIVGNVGSDTQYF; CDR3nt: TGCAGCATCGTGGGGAACGTAGGGTCAGATACGCAGTATTTT
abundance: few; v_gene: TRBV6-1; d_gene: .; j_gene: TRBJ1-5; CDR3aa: CASSDRGWEPQHF; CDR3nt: TGTGCCAGCAGTGACAGGGGTTGGGAGCCCCAGCATTTT
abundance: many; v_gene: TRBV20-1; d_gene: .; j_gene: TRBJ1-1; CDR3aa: CSASRASMNTEAFF; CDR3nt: TGCAGTGCCAGCAGGGCAAGCATGAACACTGAAGCTTTCTTT
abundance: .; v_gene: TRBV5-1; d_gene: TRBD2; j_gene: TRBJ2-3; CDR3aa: CASSLAGTSEDTQYF; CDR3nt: TGCGCCAGCAGCTTGGCTGGGACTAGCGAAGATACGCAGTATTTT
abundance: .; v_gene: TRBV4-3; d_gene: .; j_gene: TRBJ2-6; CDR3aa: CASSQVLGAGANVLTF; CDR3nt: TGCGCCAGCAGCCAGGTGCTGGGGGCAGGGGCCAACGTCCTGACTTTC
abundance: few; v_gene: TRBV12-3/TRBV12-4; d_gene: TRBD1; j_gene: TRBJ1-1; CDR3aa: CASSPTGGGTEVFF; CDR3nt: TGTGCCAGCAGTCCAACAGGGGGAGGCACTGAAGTTTTCTTT
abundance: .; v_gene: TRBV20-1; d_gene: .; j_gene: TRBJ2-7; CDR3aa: CSARDPQGQSYEQYF; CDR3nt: TGCAGTGCTAGAGATCCCCAGGGGCAATCCTACGAGCAGTACTTC
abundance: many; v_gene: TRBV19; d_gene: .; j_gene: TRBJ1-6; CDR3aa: CASGQYNSPLHF; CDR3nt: TGTGCCAGCGGACAGTATAATTCACCCCTCCACTTT
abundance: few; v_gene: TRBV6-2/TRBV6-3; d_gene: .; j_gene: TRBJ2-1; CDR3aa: CASSAADQNDNEQFF; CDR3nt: TGTGCCAGCAGTGCGGCGGACCAGAATGACAATGAGCAGTTCTTC
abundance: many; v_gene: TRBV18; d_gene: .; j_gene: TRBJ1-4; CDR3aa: CASSPSQARELGAEKLFF; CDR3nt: TGTGCCAGCTCACCATCCCAGGCAAGAGAGTTGGGCGCAGAAAAACTGTTTTTT
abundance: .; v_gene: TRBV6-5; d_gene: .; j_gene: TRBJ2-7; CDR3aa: CASSYESPRPGLSYEQYF; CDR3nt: TGTGCCAGCAGTTACGAAAGCCCCCGCCCCGGGCTATCCTACGAGCAGTACTTC
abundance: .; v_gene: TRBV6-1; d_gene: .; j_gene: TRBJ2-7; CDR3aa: CASSTRQDLTYEQYF; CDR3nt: TGTGCCAGCAGCACACGACAGGACCTTACCTACGAGCAGTACTTC
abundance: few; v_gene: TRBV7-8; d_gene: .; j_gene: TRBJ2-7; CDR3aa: CASSSEVIYEQYF; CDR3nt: TGTGCCAGCAGCTCGGAAGTCATCTACGAGCAGTACTTC
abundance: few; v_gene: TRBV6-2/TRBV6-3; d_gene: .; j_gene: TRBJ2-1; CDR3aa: CASSYSKYVEQFF; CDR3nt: TGTGCCAGCAGTTACTCGAAATATGTTGAGCAGTTCTTC
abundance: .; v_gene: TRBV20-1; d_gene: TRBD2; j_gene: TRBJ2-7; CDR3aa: CSARGQGLAGTYEQYF; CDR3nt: TGCAGTGCTAGGGGCCAGGGACTAGCGGGCACCTACGAGCAGTACTTC
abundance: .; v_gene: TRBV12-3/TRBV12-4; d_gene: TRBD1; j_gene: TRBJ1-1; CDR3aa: CASSLLNRGKTEAFF; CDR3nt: TGTGCCAGCAGTTTGCTTAACAGGGGGAAGACTGAAGCTTTCTTT
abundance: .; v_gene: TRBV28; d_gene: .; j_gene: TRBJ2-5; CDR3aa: CASSSRDIETQYF; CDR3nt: TGTGCCAGCAGTTCCCGGGACATAGAGACCCAGTACTTC
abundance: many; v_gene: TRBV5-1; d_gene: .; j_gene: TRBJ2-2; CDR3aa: CASSEGTFNTGELFF; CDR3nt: TGCGCCAGCAGCGAGGGGACTTTTAACACCGGGGAGCTGTTTTTT
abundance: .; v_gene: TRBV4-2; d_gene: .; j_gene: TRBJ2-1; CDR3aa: CASSQDPWGAGAKNEQFF; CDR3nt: TGTGCCAGCAGCCAAGATCCTTGGGGGGCGGGAGCTAAAAATGAGCAGTTCTTC
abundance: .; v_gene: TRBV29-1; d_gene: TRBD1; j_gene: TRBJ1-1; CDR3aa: CSVADRGNTEAFF; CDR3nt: TGCAGCGTTGCGGACAGGGGGAACACTGAAGCTTTCTTT
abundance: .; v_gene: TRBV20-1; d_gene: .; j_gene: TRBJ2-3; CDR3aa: CSAGPNTDTQYF; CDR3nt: TGCAGTGCTGGCCCCAATACAGATACGCAGTATTTT
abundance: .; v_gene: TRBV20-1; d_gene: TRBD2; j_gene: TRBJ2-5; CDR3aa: CSAPRGRELETQYF; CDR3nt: TGCAGTGCTCCCCGGGGGAGGGAGTTAGAGACCCAGTACTTC
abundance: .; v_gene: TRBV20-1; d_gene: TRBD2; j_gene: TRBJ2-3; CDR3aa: CSASGVAGGSSSTDTQYF; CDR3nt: TGCAGTGCCTCAGGAGTAGCGGGGGGAAGTTCTAGCACAGATACGCAGTATTTT
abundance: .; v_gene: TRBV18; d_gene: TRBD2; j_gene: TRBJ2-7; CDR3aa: CASSPLNLAGQTPSYEQYF; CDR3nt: TGTGCCAGCTCACCACTAAATTTAGCGGGGCAAACCCCGTCCTACGAGCAGTACTTC
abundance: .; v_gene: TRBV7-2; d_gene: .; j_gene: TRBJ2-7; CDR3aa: CASSLVARQAYEQYF; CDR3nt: TGTGCCAGCAGCTTAGTCGCCCGCCAGGCCTACGAGCAGTACTTC
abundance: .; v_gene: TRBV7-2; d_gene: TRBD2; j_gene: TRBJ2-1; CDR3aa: CASSQLAGGPGGEQFF; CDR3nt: TGTGCCAGCAGTCAACTAGCGGGAGGACCGGGGGGTGAGCAGTTCTTC
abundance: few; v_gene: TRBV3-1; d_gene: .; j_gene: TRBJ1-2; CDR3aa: CASSLRGVGDHTF; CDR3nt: TGTGCCAGCAGCCTCAGAGGGGTAGGGGACCACACCTTC
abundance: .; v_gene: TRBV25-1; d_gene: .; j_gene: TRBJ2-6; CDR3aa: CASSELAPGANVLTF; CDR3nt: TGTGCCAGCAGTGAGTTGGCCCCTGGGGCCAACGTCCTGACTTTC
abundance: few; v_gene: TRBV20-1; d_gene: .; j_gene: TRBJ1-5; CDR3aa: CSARKGEGNQPQHF; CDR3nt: TGCAGTGCTCGAAAGGGGGAGGGCAATCAGCCCCAGCATTTT
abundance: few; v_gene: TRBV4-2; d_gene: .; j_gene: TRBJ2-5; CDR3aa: CASSQDATNQETQYF; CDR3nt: TGTGCCAGCAGCCAAGATGCTACAAACCAAGAGACCCAGTACTTC
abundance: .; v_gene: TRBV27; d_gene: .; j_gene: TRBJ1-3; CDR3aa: CASSANSGNTIYF; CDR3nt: TGTGCCAGCAGTGCGAACTCTGGAAACACCATATATTTT
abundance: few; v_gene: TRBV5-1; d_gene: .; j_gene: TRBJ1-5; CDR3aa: CASVDGQEPNQPQHF; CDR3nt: TGCGCCAGCGTCGATGGGCAGGAGCCCAATCAGCCCCAGCATTTT
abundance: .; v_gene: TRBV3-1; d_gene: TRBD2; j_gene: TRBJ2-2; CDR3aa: CASSPRERGTNTGELFF; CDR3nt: TGTGCCAGCTCCCCCCGGGAGCGGGGCACGAACACCGGGGAGCTGTTTTTT
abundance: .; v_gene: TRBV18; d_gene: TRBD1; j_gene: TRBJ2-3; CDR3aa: CASSLYRDREDTQYF; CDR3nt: TGTGCCAGCTCACTATACCGGGACAGGGAGGATACGCAGTATTTT